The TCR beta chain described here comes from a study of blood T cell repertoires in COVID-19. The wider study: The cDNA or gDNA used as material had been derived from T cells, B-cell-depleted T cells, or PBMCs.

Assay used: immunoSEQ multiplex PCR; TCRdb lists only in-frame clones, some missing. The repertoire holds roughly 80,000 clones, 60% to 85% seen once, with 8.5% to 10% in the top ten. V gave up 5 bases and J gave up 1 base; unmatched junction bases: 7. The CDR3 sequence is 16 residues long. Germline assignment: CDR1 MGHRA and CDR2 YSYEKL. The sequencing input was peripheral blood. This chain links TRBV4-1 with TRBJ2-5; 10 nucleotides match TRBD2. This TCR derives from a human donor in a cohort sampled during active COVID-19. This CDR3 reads CASSSLQRGGQETQYF. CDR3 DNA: TGCGCCAGCAGCTCCCTTCAGCGGGGGGGCCAAGAGACCCAGTACTTC.